This T cell receptor beta chain came from a study of PD-1 blockade in classical Hodgkin lymphoma. Study-level results: In CD4+ cells, TCR diversity went up significantly by C4D1, but in CD8+ cells it did not.

V dropped 1 base and J dropped 3 bases, with 10 bases sitting between them. Germline values: CDR1 SGHVS, CDR2 FQNEAQ. The CDR3 extends over 14 amino acids. Time point: cycle 4 day 1 (C4D1), after 5 to 7 weeks of nivolumab. Each and every patient relapsed after autologous stem cell transplantation, and patients got differing brentuximab vedotin exposure. TCRdb's table, derived via immunoSEQ multiplex PCR, lists solely in-frame clones and lacks some. The sample gives 40,000 to 55,000 clones, 80% of which show up once; approximately 18% is in the top ten. On this clone itself: Its antigen is not known.

The sample consisted of peripheral blood mononuclear cells (PBMCs), taken before the fourth cycle of nivolumab. The TCR sequence derives from a human donor with classical Hodgkin lymphoma. This chain uses TRBV7-8 with TRBJ2-7, with D hard to call. The CDR3 DNA reads TGTGCCAGCAGCTTAGTGCTGGAGCACTACGAGCAGTACTTC. This codes for CASSLVLEHYEQYF.